Shown below are 29 T cell receptor beta chains from a single sample sequenced in a study of T cell repertoires in cytomegalovirus infection. TCRdb ran MiXCR on the reads and lists one entry per CDR3 protein. The table lists hundreds of thousands of distinct CDR3 sequences, about a sixth of them singletons, with more than 10% in the top ten. What was sequenced was PBMCs. The source of these receptors is a human donor in good health (CMV status not recorded). Some clones in this sample may be carry-over from other donors' samples.

V usage is TRBV28 and J usage is TRBJ2-3; TRBD1 matches at 8 bases. This CDR3 has 11 residues. Germline V gene lookup returns CDR1 MDHEN and CDR2 SYDVKM. CDR3 sequence: CGLQGGDTQYF. The CDR3 nucleotides read TGTGGCCTACAGGGGGGAGATACGCAGTATTTT.

This clonotype was seen only a few times. The rearrangement joins TRBV5-1 to TRBJ2-7; D perhaps matches TRBD2 (5 bases). The CDR3 loop spans 15 amino acids. The germline V and J ends were trimmed by 7 bases and 5 bases, with 22 bases remaining between them. Germline lookup yields CDR1 SGHRS and CDR2 YFSETQ. CDR3 loop: CASGSLAGMEHEQYF. The CDR3 DNA is TGCGCCAGCGGGAGCTTGGCAGGAATGGAACACGAGCAGTACTTC.

This clonotype was observed at least ten times. The rearrangement uses TRBV7-2 and TRBJ2-5, with a weak D call TRBD1 (5 bases). Germline V gene lookup returns CDR1 SGHTA and CDR2 FQGNSA. Trimming cost V 3 bases and J 5 bases, with 19 bases left between them. The CDR3 loop spans 16 amino acids. The CDR3 sequence: CASSLDNGRPRETQYF. The CDR3 bases are TGTGCCAGCAGCTTGGACAACGGCCGGCCCCGGGAGACCCAGTACTTC.

The rearrangement joins TRBV5-1 to TRBJ2-7; D is perhaps TRBD1 (6 bases). Germline CDR1 is SGHRS and CDR2 is YFSETQ. This CDR3 spans 15 amino acids. V was clipped by 1 base and J by 5 bases, with 16 bases between them. The chain's CDR3 is CASSLNNRVLNEQYF. The CDR3 nucleotides are TGCGCCAGCAGCTTGAATAACAGGGTCCTTAACGAGCAGTACTTC.

This chain connects TRBV7-2 to TRBJ2-3; D possibly corresponds to TRBD1 (6 bases). The CDR3 contains 16 residues. The germline V gene encodes CDR1 SGHTA and CDR2 FQGNSA. V was cut by 2 bases and J by 4 bases, with 16 bases left in between. CDR3 in DNA: TGTGCCAGCAGCTTACAGGGGACGCTGGGGGCAGATACGCAGTATTTT. As protein: CASSLQGTLGADTQYF.

The sample holds many counts of this clonotype. The CDR3 reads CASSSLGGLSTDTQYF. CDR3 coding DNA: TGTGCCAGCAGCTCCCTGGGGGGCCTAAGCACAGATACGCAGTATTTT. The rearrangement links TRBV11-2 to TRBJ2-3, with D perhaps TRBD1 or TRBD2 (6 bases each). This CDR3 has 16 amino acids. Trimming took 4 bases from V and 0 from J, leaving 14 bases between them. Germline CDR1 reads SGHAT; CDR2 reads FQNNGV.

The sample holds many counts of this clonotype. This chain connects TRBV7-9 to TRBJ2-1; no reliable D call. CDR3 size: 15 residues. The ends were cut back, 5 bases at V and 6 bases at J, with 17 bases in the middle. Germline values: CDR1 SEHNR, CDR2 FQNEAQ (reference sequence). Here the CDR3 reads CASSLLGGILNEQFF. The CDR3 coding sequence is TGTGCCAGCAGCCTCTTAGGCGGTATACTCAATGAGCAGTTCTTC. The full variable domain, its missing parts supplied by reference TRBV7-9 and TRBJ2-1, is DTGVSQNPRHKITKRGQNVTFRCDPISEHNRLYWYRQTLGQGPEFLTYFQNEAQLEKSRLLSDRFSAERPKGSFSTLEIQRTEQGDSAMYLCASSLLGGILNEQFFGPGTRLTVL.

V is TRBV7-2 and J is TRBJ1-5, with no clear D. The CDR3 has 13 residues. Trimming removed 0 bases from V and 6 bases from J, with 6 bases in between. Looked up from germline, CDR1 is SGHTA and CDR2 is FQGNSA. The CDR3 nucleotides read TGTGCCAGCAGCTTAGCGCCTGCTCAGCCCCAGCATTTT. Its translation is CASSLAPAQPQHF.

This clonotype occurred a few times. The chain combines TRBV6-1 with TRBJ1-6; D is unclear. Between the trimmed V and J ends, which lost 1 base and 0 bases, there was a span of 13 bases. CDR3 size: 18 residues. Germline V gene sequence: CDR1 MNHNS, CDR2 SASEGT. The CDR3 DNA is TGTGCCAGCAGTGAAGGGCGGGAGAGAAGCTCCTATAATTCACCCCTCCACTTT. It is translated as CASSEGRERSSYNSPLHF.

This clonotype has just a few counts. The chain couples TRBV2 to TRBJ1-6; 7 positions agree with TRBD1. This CDR3 spans 16 amino acids. Trimming took 4 bases from V and 8 from J; bases not matched to a gene: 11. Germline CDR1 reads SNHLY; CDR2 reads FYNNEI. The CDR3 DNA is TGTGCCAGCAGTGGAGTACCGACAGGGATGGATTCACCCCTCCACTTT. It codes for CASSGVPTGMDSPLHF.

This chain links TRBV27 with TRBJ1-2; 9 nucleotides align to TRBD1. Germline lookup yields CDR1 MNHEY and CDR2 SMNVEV (reference sequence). The V gene end was trimmed by 3 bases and the J gene end by 7 bases; junction bases not matched to a gene: 9. The CDR3 runs to 15 residues. This CDR3 reads CASSFSTGGAGGYTF. In nucleotides, the CDR3 is TGTGCCAGCAGTTTTTCCACAGGGGGCGCGGGTGGCTACACCTTC.

Turning to this clonotype: One junction end does not reproduce the germline sequence, and a read error may be involved. CDR3 DNA sequence: TGTGCCAGCCGCTTACCCCCGGGACAGGGGAACTATGGCTACACCTTC. It encodes CASRLPPGQGNYGYTF. This chain connects TRBV7-4 to TRBJ1-2; 10 bases map to TRBD1. The CDR3 has 16 amino acids. Germline V gene sequence: CDR1 SGHVT, CDR2 SQSDAQ.

This clonotype was observed a few times. This chain connects TRBV11-2 to TRBJ2-2; perhaps TRBD2 as D (6 bases). Deletions cut 4 bases from V and 7 bases from J, with 16 bases between. In germline, CDR1 is SGHAT, CDR2 FQNNGV. The CDR3 consists of 15 residues. The CDR3 sequence is CASSSLRGPGGELFF. In DNA form, the CDR3 reads TGTGCCAGCAGCTCCCTGCGGGGTCCGGGCGGGGAGCTGTTTTTT. Combining the CDR3 with reference TRBV11-2 and TRBJ2-2 gives the whole variable domain EAGVAQSPRYKIIEKRQSVAFWCNPISGHATLYWYQQILGQGPKLLIQFQNNGVVDDSQLPKDRFSAERLKGVDSTLKIQPAKLEDSAVYLCASSSLRGPGGELFFGEGSRLTVL.

DNA for the CDR3: TGTGCCAGCAGCTTAGTTGGACTAGCGGGGGGTTACAATGAGCAGTTCTTC. Protein: CASSLVGLAGGYNEQFF. The chain recombines TRBV7-2 with TRBJ2-1; TRBD2 matches at 14 bases. Germline lookup yields CDR1 SGHTA and CDR2 FQGNSA. The junction had 3 bases not matched to a gene; V was cut back by 1 base and J by 4 bases. This CDR3 has 17 residues. The variable domain in full, with the rest retrieved from reference TRBV7-2 and TRBJ2-1, is GAGVSQSPSNKVTEKGKDVELRCDPISGHTALYWYRQSLGQGLEFLIYFQGNSAPDKSGLPSDRFSAERTGGSVSTLTIQRTQQEDSAVYLCASSLVGLAGGYNEQFFGPGTRLTVL.

This clonotype was seen at least ten times. This chain joins TRBV12-3 or TRBV12-4 and TRBJ2-5, with TRBD2 matching 8 bases. The CDR3 has 18 residues. With 7 bases clipped from V and 4 bases from J, the junction kept 20 bases outside the gene matches. The CDR3 is CASTLRAGGRSLGETQYF. DNA for the CDR3: TGTGCCAGCACCCTACGGGCGGGGGGTCGGAGCTTAGGAGAGACCCAGTACTTC.

This clonotype was detected a few times. The chain is built from TRBV5-6 and TRBJ1-2; D not resolved. CDR3 length equals 11 residues. V lost 4 bases and J lost 6, with 7 bases in between. Germline V gives CDR1 SGHDT, CDR2 YYEEEE. CDR3 amino acids: CASSRWNGYTF. In nucleotides, the CDR3 is TGTGCCAGCAGCCGGTGGAATGGCTACACCTTC.

The rearrangement uses TRBV6-5 and TRBJ1-4; possibly TRBD1 for D (6 bases). The CDR3 is 15 amino acids. V lost 6 bases to trimming and J lost 8 bases, with 19 bases between them. Germline assignment: CDR1 MNHEY and CDR2 SVGAGI. CDR3 DNA sequence: TGTGCCAGCAGCCCGGAGGGGGTAATCGGGGAAAAACTGTTTTTT. Translation: CASSPEGVIGEKLFF.

This clonotype was counted a few times. V usage is TRBV12-3 or TRBV12-4 and J usage is TRBJ1-1; D is possibly TRBD1 (5 bases). V lost 6 bases to trimming and J lost 0 bases, with 20 bases between them. CDR3 length equals 17 residues. DNA for the CDR3: TGTGCCAGCAGCCCTCAGGGCTACCGAAGGGTGAACACTGAAGCTTTCTTT. Translating it yields CASSPQGYRRVNTEAFF.

This clonotype came up many times. This chain uses TRBV7-9 with TRBJ2-4; D gene uncertain. V shed 5 bases and J shed 8 bases, with 16 bases lying between them. This CDR3 region has 14 residues. Germline lookup yields CDR1 SEHNR and CDR2 FQNEAQ (reference sequence). DNA for the CDR3: TGTGCCAGCAGCCCCCTCAGGCGGACGGACATTCAGTACTTC. Translated, it gives CASSPLRRTDIQYF. Full variable domain (remainder filled in from reference TRBV7-9 and TRBJ2-4): DTGVSQNPRHKITKRGQNVTFRCDPISEHNRLYWYRQTLGQGPEFLTYFQNEAQLEKSRLLSDRFSAERPKGSFSTLEIQRTEQGDSAMYLCASSPLRRTDIQYFGAGTRLSVL.

The gene calls are TRBV7-6 and TRBJ1-1; 10 bases line up with TRBD1. The CDR3 extends over 14 amino acids. CDR1 and CDR2 from the germline V gene are SGHVS and FNYEAQ. Trimming cost V 6 bases and J 4 bases; bases outside gene matches: 5. CDR3 residues: CASRAGQGTTEAFF. Here the CDR3 DNA reads TGTGCCAGCAGGGCGGGACAGGGGACCACTGAAGCTTTCTTT.

The DNA of the CDR3 is TGTGCCAGCAGGTCTCCGGGACTAGCGGGGGGCTACAATGAGCAGTTCTTC. Encoded protein: CASRSPGLAGGYNEQFF. V usage is TRBV12-3 or TRBV12-4 and J usage is TRBJ2-1; 15 nucleotides match TRBD2. V shed 6 bases, J shed 3 bases, and the junction held 6 bases outside the gene matches. This CDR3 has 17 amino acids.

This clonotype was counted ten times or more. The V call is TRBV7-2, the J call TRBJ2-3; D may be TRBD2 (6 bases). Germline-derived CDR1 and CDR2 are SGHTA and FQGNSA. This CDR3 region has 14 residues. The V and J ends lost 5 bases and 4 bases respectively, with 13 bases between them. The CDR3 sequence is CASSLLAGADTQYF. The CDR3 region has the DNA TGTGCCAGCAGCCTACTAGCTGGAGCAGATACGCAGTATTTT.

This clonotype has more than one count but fewer than ten. The chain couples TRBV2 to TRBJ2-7, with D uncertain. CDR3 length: 14 residues. CDR1 is SNHLY, CDR2 FYNNEI, per germline. The V gene lost 2 bases and the J gene lost 1 base, with 9 bases spanning the gap. CDR3 protein: CASSENEVSYEQYF. DNA of the CDR3: TGTGCCAGCAGTGAAAACGAGGTATCCTACGAGCAGTACTTC.

This chain uses TRBV4-1 with TRBJ1-1, with no clear D. This CDR3 spans 14 amino acids. Trimming took 1 base from V and 2 from J, leaving 8 bases between them. The germline gives CDR1 MGHRA, CDR2 YSYEKL. CDR3 DNA: TGCGCCAGCAGCCAAGTACCGAAAAACACTGAAGCTTTCTTT. It yields the protein CASSQVPKNTEAFF.

This chain uses TRBV20-1 with TRBJ1-1; D is possibly TRBD1 (5 bases). Germline CDR1 is DFQATT and CDR2 is SNEGSKA (reference sequence). This CDR3 spans 13 amino acids. Trimming removed 5 bases from V and 6 bases from J, with 16 bases in between. The CDR3 DNA reads as TGCAGTGCTTGGGGTGGAGGGGACCCTGAAGCTTTCTTT. This encodes CSAWGGGDPEAFF.

This clonotype came up many times. The genes are TRBV7-6 and TRBJ1-4; D is unclear. V was cut by 8 bases and J by 8 bases, with 12 bases left in between. The CDR3 runs to 12 residues. Germline assignment: CDR1 SGHVS and CDR2 FNYEAQ. As DNA, the CDR3 is TGTGCCAGCGCAAGGTTCGGGGAAAAACTGTTTTTT. Amino acids: CASARFGEKLFF. Looking up the rest from reference TRBV7-6 and TRBJ1-4 gives the full variable domain: GAGVSQSPRYKVTKRGQDVALRCDPISGHVSLYWYRQALGQGPEFLTYFNYEAQQDKSGLPNDRFSAERPEGSISTLTIQRTEQRDSAMYRCASARFGEKLFFGSGTQLSVL.

The rearrangement links TRBV6-8 to TRBJ2-3; 8 bases are a match to TRBD2. The V gene end was trimmed by 5 bases and the J gene end by 1 base; junction bases not matched to a gene: 5. CDR3 length: 15 residues. Germline-derived CDR1 and CDR2 are MNHGY and SAAAGT. The CDR3 DNA follows: TGTGCCAGCAGTCGACGGGGGGGCCGCACAGATACGCAGTATTTT. As protein: CASSRRGGRTDTQYF.

V usage is TRBV6-5 and J usage is TRBJ2-1, with D unclear. Germline V gene data show CDR1 as MNHEY and CDR2 as SVGAGI. V was pared by 0 bases and J by 5 bases, with 14 bases between. The CDR3 contains 16 residues. The CDR3 DNA follows: TGTGCCAGCAGTTACTCGATAGAGGTGTGGGACAATGAGCAGTTCTTC. Protein sequence: CASSYSIEVWDNEQFF.

This clonotype was seen at least ten times. V usage is TRBV7-9 and J usage is TRBJ2-7; D is undetermined. CDR1 and CDR2 from the germline V gene are SEHNR and FQNEAQ (reference sequence). There are 15 residues in the CDR3. The ends were cut back, 1 base at V and 5 bases at J, with 15 bases in the middle. CDR3 coding DNA: TGTGCCAGCAGCTTAGGGGCCGTCAGTATCAACGAGCAGTACTTC. This encodes CASSLGAVSINEQYF.